This TCR beta chain was captured in a study of cytomegalovirus exposure and HLA in healthy donors. Germline CDR1 reads KGHSH; CDR2 reads LQKENI. CDR3 length: 15 amino acids. A remark on this clone: The antigen remains undetermined. One end of the junction does not line up with germline, which may come from a read error.

Overall study results and limits: V- and J-gene trimming of TCR beta was linked (in a later analysis) to a missense DCLRE1C variant.

Regarding donors, all were healthy bone marrow donors. At sampling all donors were nominally healthy, likely with unrecorded immune exposures. PCR primers comprised 60 Vbeta and 13 Jbeta primers. Libraries were prepared by immunoSEQ multiplex PCR; TCRdb keeps only in-frame clonotypes and omits some of them. The data include 150,000 to 200,000 clones; the top ten clones carry about 0.8%. V usage is TRBV18 and J usage is TRBJ1-3, with TRBD1 matching over 7 bases. This TCR came from a woman younger than 35 in good health and CMV-seropositive. Sequenced input: PBMCs. Written as DNA, the CDR3 is TGTGCCAGCTCACCTGCAGGGGGTACTGGAAACACCACATATTTT. Translated, it gives CASSPAGGTGNTTYF.